The text below deals with one TCR beta chain. V shed 8 bases and J 4 bases; nucleotides not matched to a gene: 11. The germline V gene encodes CDR1 MNHEY and CDR2 SMNVEV (reference sequence). The CDR3 contains 15 residues. Some clones are missing from TCRdb's copy, which holds only in-frame ones; the method was immunoSEQ multiplex PCR. The repertoire holds around 200,000 clones, with under 85% as singletons. This sample stems from a study of blood T cell repertoires in COVID-19. The overall study: Whether acute or convalescent, the COVID-19 samples came from the United States, Italy and Spain.

This chain connects TRBV27 to TRBJ2-5; TRBD2 agrees at 9 bases. This clonotype originated in a middle-aged woman with acute or convalescent COVID-19. Sequences were obtained from peripheral blood. The CDR3: CASHRSGRPAETQYF. The CDR3 DNA reads as TGTGCCAGCCACCGAAGCGGGAGGCCAGCAGAGACCCAGTACTTC.